These 4 T cell receptor beta chains came from one sample sequenced in a study of blood T cell repertoires in COVID-19. Repertoires were generated with immunoSEQ multiplex PCR, while TCRdb's copy carries only in-frame clones and drops some. Among around 290,000 clones listed, roughly 86% were seen once. The source material was peripheral blood. The source of these receptors is a woman aged 45-60 years who had recovered from COVID-19.

This rearrangement joins TRBV7-2 to TRBJ2-3; D is uncertain. Trimming cost V 3 bases and J 1 base, with 11 bases left between them. The CDR3 consists of 15 residues. Germline-derived CDR1 and CDR2 are SGHTA and FQGNSA. CDR3 sequence reads: CASSFQPRGTDTQYF. The CDR3 nucleotides are TGTGCCAGCAGCTTCCAACCTCGGGGCACAGATACGCAGTATTTT. The full variable domain, completed using reference TRBV7-2 and TRBJ2-3, is GAGVSQSPSNKVTEKGKDVELRCDPISGHTALYWYRQSLGQGLEFLIYFQGNSAPDKSGLPSDRFSAERTGGSVSTLTIQRTQQEDSAVYLCASSFQPRGTDTQYFGPGTRLTVL.

The V gene is TRBV30, the J gene TRBJ1-1; 11 bases agree with TRBD1. CDR3 length equals 18 residues. Germline assignment: CDR1 GTSNPN and CDR2 SVGIG (reference sequence). The V and J ends lost 2 bases and 5 bases, in that order; junction bases with no gene match: 16. The CDR3 DNA reads as TGTGCCTGGAGTAAACCCGGGACAGGGGGAACGGTGGAGACTGAAGCTTTCTTT. As protein: CAWSKPGTGGTVETEAFF.

This clone is a singleton in its sample. J is TRBJ2-7 and V is TRBV13, with 10 bases lining up with TRBD1. The CDR3 is 15 residues long. The V and J ends lost 8 bases and 2 bases, in that order; junction bases with no gene match: 9. CDR1 and CDR2 (germline): PRHDT, FYEKMQ (reference sequence). The CDR3 region has the DNA TGTGCCAGCTCCCAAACCGGGACAGGGGCCTACGAGCAGTACTTC. As protein: CASSQTGTGAYEQYF.

The chain recombines TRBV4-3 with TRBJ2-7; D is possibly TRBD1 (6 bases). Trimming stripped 0 bases from V and 3 bases from J, with 12 bases between. Per the germline V gene, CDR1 is LGHNA and CDR2 is YSLEER. The CDR3 extends over 15 amino acids. CDR3 coding DNA: TGCGCCAGCAGCCAAGATAGGACAGAATTCTACGAGCAGTACTTC. This codes for CASSQDRTEFYEQYF.